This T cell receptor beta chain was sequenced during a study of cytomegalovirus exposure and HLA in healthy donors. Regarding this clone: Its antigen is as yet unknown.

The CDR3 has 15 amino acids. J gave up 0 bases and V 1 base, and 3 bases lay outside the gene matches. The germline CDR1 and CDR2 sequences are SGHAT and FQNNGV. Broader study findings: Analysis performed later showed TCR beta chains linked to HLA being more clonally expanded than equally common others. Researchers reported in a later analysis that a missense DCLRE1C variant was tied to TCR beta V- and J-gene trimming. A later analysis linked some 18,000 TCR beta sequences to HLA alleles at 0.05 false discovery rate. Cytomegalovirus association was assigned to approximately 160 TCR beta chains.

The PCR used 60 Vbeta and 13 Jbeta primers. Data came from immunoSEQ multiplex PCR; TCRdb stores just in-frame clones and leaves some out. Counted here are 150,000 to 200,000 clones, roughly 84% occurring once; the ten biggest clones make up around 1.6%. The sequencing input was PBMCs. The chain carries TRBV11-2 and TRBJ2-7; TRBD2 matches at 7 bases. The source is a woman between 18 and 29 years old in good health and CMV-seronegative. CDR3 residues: CASSLGGGISYEQYF. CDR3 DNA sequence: TGTGCCAGCAGCTTAGGGGGGGGGATCTCCTACGAGCAGTACTTC.